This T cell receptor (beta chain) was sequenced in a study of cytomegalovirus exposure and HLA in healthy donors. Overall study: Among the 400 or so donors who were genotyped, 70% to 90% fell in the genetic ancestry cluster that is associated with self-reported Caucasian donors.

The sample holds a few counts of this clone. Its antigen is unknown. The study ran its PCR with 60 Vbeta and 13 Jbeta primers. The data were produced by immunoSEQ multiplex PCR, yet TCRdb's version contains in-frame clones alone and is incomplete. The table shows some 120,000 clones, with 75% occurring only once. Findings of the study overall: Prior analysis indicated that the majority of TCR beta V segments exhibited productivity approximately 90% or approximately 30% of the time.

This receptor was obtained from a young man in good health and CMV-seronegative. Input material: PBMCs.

The chain's CDR3 is CASSRGVNEKLFF. In nucleotides, the CDR3 is TGTGCCAGTAGTAGGGGCGTTAATGAAAAACTGTTTTTT. This chain links TRBV19 with TRBJ1-4; TRBD1 might be the D (5 bases). V was pared by 4 bases and J by 4 bases, with 7 bases between. CDR1 and CDR2 (germline): LNHDA, SQIVND (reference sequence). The CDR3 spans 13 residues.